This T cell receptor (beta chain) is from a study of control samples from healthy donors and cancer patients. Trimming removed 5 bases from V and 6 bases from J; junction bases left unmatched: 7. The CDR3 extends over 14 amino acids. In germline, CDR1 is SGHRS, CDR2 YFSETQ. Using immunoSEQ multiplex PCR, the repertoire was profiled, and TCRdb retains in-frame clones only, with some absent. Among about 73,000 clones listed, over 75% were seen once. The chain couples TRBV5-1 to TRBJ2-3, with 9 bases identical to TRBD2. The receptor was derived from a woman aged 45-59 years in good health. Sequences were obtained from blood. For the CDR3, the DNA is TGCGCCAGCAGTTTTAGCGGGGGCGGGGATACGCAGTATTTT. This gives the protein CASSFSGGGDTQYF.